The 32 T cell receptor beta chains given below trace back to one sample, sequenced in a study of blood T cell repertoires in COVID-19. The assay was immunoSEQ multiplex PCR, and TCRdb's table has in-frame clones only and misses some. The sample includes approximately 100,000 clones, more than 65% of them seen just once. The sample comprised peripheral blood. These receptors originate from a woman at least 80 years old with active or convalescent COVID-19.

This rearrangement joins TRBV19 to TRBJ2-1; 7 bases agree with TRBD2. Looked up from germline, CDR1 is LNHDA and CDR2 is SQIVND (reference sequence). This CDR3 is 15 amino acids long. The V segment lost 6 bases and the J segment 4 bases; nucleotides outside the gene matches: 9. Written as DNA, the CDR3 is TGTGCCAGTAGGGCGGGAGTATGGGGGTACAATGAGCAGTTCTTC. This codes for CASRAGVWGYNEQFF. Complete variable domain (other parts from reference TRBV19 and TRBJ2-1): DGGITQSPKYLFRKEGQNVTLSCEQNLNHDAMYWYRQDPGQGLRLIYYSQIVNDFQKGDIAEGYSVSREKKESFPLTVTSAQKNPTAFYLCASRAGVWGYNEQFFGPGTRLTVL.

V gene TRBV7-8 combines with J gene TRBJ1-2; tentatively, D is TRBD1 (5 bases). In germline, CDR1 is SGHVS, CDR2 FQNEAQ. Trimming shortened V by 4 bases and J by 2 bases, and 17 bases separated the two germline ends. CDR3 size: 16 residues. CDR3 in amino acids: CASSSLGGGENYGYTF. DNA for the CDR3: TGTGCCAGCAGCTCACTCGGGGGGGGAGAGAACTATGGCTACACCTTC.

The J gene is TRBJ2-1, the V gene TRBV3-1 (or the pseudogene TRBV3-2); tentatively, D is TRBD2 (6 bases). The CDR3 covers 15 residues. The V gene lost 0 bases and the J gene lost 7 bases, with 13 bases spanning the gap. CDR1 is LGHDT and CDR2 is YNNKEL in the germline V gene (reference sequence). As DNA, the CDR3 is TGTGCCAGCAGCCAAGATCATCGGGCGGGGAATGAGCAGTTCTTC. It yields the protein CASSQDHRAGNEQFF.

The chain carries TRBV2 and TRBJ2-7; 10 bases match TRBD1. Germline lookup yields CDR1 SNHLY and CDR2 FYNNEI. The CDR3 has 15 residues. Losses at the gene ends were 1 base for V and 1 base for J; bases not matched to a gene: 1. The CDR3 region is CASSEGTGGSYEQYF. DNA for the CDR3: TGTGCCAGCAGTGAAGGGACAGGGGGGTCCTACGAGCAGTACTTC.

The chain joins TRBV24-1 to TRBJ2-1, with 10 nucleotides matching TRBD2. Germline V gene data show CDR1 as KGHDR and CDR2 as SFDVKD. This CDR3 is built from 20 residues. V trimming: 1 base; J trimming: 2 bases; junction bases outside the gene matches: 13. The CDR3 loop reads CATSDFPGLASRGAYNEQFF. CDR3 DNA sequence: TGTGCCACCAGTGATTTCCCGGGACTAGCGTCCCGAGGGGCCTACAATGAGCAGTTCTTC.

The rearrangement joins TRBV5-1 to TRBJ1-4, with D perhaps matching TRBD1 (5 bases). The CDR3 loop spans 13 amino acids. CDR1 and CDR2 (germline): SGHRS, YFSETQ. V was shortened by 3 bases and J by 5 bases, with 8 bases between the two germline ends. CDR3 residues: CASSSGGNEKLFF. CDR3 nucleotide sequence: TGCGCCAGCAGCTCCGGGGGGAATGAAAAACTGTTTTTT.

The rearrangement links TRBV5-4 to TRBJ2-2; 11 bases match TRBD2. The CDR3 sequence is 15 residues long. Germline loops: CDR1 SGHNT, CDR2 YYREEE (reference sequence). The junction had 1 base not matched to a gene; V was cut back by 3 bases and J by 3 bases. CDR3 region: CASSSLAGDTGELFF. In nucleotides, the CDR3 is TGTGCCAGCAGCTCACTAGCGGGGGACACCGGGGAGCTGTTTTTT.

The genes are TRBV12-3 or TRBV12-4 and TRBJ2-7; maybe TRBD1 (5 bases). This CDR3 has 12 amino acids. V was shortened by 7 bases and J by 4 bases, with 11 bases between the two germline ends. The CDR3 loop reads CASNQGGYEQYF. The CDR3 bases are TGTGCCAGCAACCAGGGTGGGTACGAGCAGTACTTC.

CDR3 loop: CASSLGLEWETQYF. CDR3 DNA: TGTGCCAGCAGCTTAGGTCTAGAGTGGGAGACCCAGTACTTC. The chain employs TRBV7-9 and TRBJ2-5; no firm D call. This CDR3 region has 14 residues. Germline values: CDR1 SEHNR, CDR2 FQNEAQ (reference sequence). V shed 1 base and J shed 5 bases, with 11 bases lying between them.

The rearrangement joins TRBV28 to TRBJ2-7; TRBD1 matches at 7 bases. Trimming at V came to 6 bases and at J to 3 bases, leaving 11 bases not matched to a gene. The CDR3 totals 15 residues. CDR1 and CDR2 (germline): MDHEN, SYDVKM. CDR3 sequence (DNA): TGTGCCAGCAGACTATGGGCAGGGGGTGGCTACGAGCAGTACTTC. Its protein is CASRLWAGGGYEQYF.

V gene TRBV28 combines with J gene TRBJ2-5, with D unclear. The CDR3 is made up of 14 amino acids. Germline V gene data show CDR1 as MDHEN and CDR2 as SYDVKM. The germline V and J ends were trimmed by 1 base and 2 bases, with 8 bases remaining between them. The CDR3 reads CASSLSLTQETQYF. The CDR3 DNA is TGTGCCAGCAGTTTATCTCTAACGCAAGAGACCCAGTACTTC.

The chain couples TRBV5-4 to TRBJ2-1; 11 bases agree with TRBD1. The CDR3 is 15 residues long. Germline assignment: CDR1 SGHNT and CDR2 YYREEE (reference sequence). J gave up 10 bases and V 4 bases, and 10 bases lay outside the gene matches. The CDR3 DNA reads as TGTGCCAGCAGCCCGGGGACAGGGGGTGTTTGGGAGCAGTTCTTC. Its protein product is CASSPGTGGVWEQFF. Full variable domain (missing parts from reference TRBV5-4 and TRBJ2-1): ETGVTQSPTHLIKTRGQQVTLRCSSQSGHNTVSWYQQALGQGPQFIFQYYREEENGRGNFPPRFSGLQFPNYSSELNVNALELDDSALYLCASSPGTGGVWEQFFGPGTRLTVL.

The chain's CDR3 is CASSPVGTGAFSNQPQHF. The DNA of the CDR3 is TGTGCCAGCTCACCAGTCGGGACAGGGGCATTTAGCAATCAGCCCCAGCATTTT. The V call is TRBV18, the J call TRBJ1-5; 10 bases are shared with TRBD1. Per germline, CDR1 KGHSH and CDR2 LQKENI. V shed 2 bases and J 0 bases; nucleotides not matched to a gene: 7. The CDR3 length is 18 residues. Filled out from reference TRBV18 and TRBJ1-5, the complete variable domain reads NAGVMQNPRHLVRRRGQEARLRCSPMKGHSHVYWYRQLPEEGLKFMVYLQKENIIDESGMPKERFSAEFPKEGPSILRIQQVVRGDSAAYFCASSPVGTGAFSNQPQHFGDGTRLSIL.

The chain links TRBV24-1 to TRBJ2-1; 8 bases map to TRBD2. Per germline, CDR1 KGHDR and CDR2 SFDVKD. CDR3 length equals 15 residues. The trim removed 7 bases at V and 4 bases at J, leaving 8 bases unmatched. As DNA, the CDR3 is TGTGCCACCAGCCTGGACGGGGGGGGGTACAATGAGCAGTTCTTC. Protein product: CATSLDGGGYNEQFF.

The gene calls are TRBV11-3 and TRBJ2-2, with no clear D. Germline values: CDR1 SGHNT, CDR2 YENEEA. Deletions cut 1 base from V and 5 bases from J, with 8 bases between. CDR3 length equals 14 residues. CDR3 sequence reads: CASSLARETGELFF. The CDR3, as DNA: TGTGCCAGCAGCTTAGCAAGAGAAACCGGGGAGCTGTTTTTT.

This clone has just one count. This sequence joins TRBV11-2 and TRBJ1-2, with D unclear. Germline lookup yields CDR1 SGHAT and CDR2 FQNNGV. The CDR3 is 14 amino acids. The V end was cut by 5 bases, the J end by 2 bases, with 12 bases between. The DNA for the CDR3 is TGTGCCAGCAGCGGAGATTACTCGAACTATGGCTACACCTTC. Translation gives CASSGDYSNYGYTF.

This chain joins TRBV3-1 (or the pseudogene TRBV3-2) and TRBJ2-7; D possibly corresponds to TRBD1 (6 bases). This CDR3 is built from 12 residues. Germline CDR1 and CDR2: LGHDT and YNNKEL (reference sequence). V was trimmed by 3 bases and J by 6 bases, leaving 9 bases between them. CDR3 amino acids: CASSQPGAEQYF. The CDR3 DNA reads TGTGCCAGCAGCCAGCCAGGGGCCGAGCAGTACTTC.

The J gene is TRBJ1-5, the V gene TRBV3-1 (or the pseudogene TRBV3-2), with a tentative D call TRBD1 (5 bases). Per germline, CDR1 LGHDT and CDR2 YNNKEL (reference sequence). The CDR3 totals 21 residues. Trimming removed 5 bases from V and 2 bases from J, with 31 bases in between. The CDR3, as DNA: TGTGCCAGCAGCGTGTCGGGTCGTGGGGGAGGGGTTGCTGTTCGCAATCAGCCCCAGCATTTT. Translating it yields CASSVSGRGGGVAVRNQPQHF.

The V and J genes are TRBV19 and TRBJ1-1, with D perhaps TRBD1 (5 bases). Trimming removed 4 bases from V and 1 base from J, with 7 bases in between. Germline CDR1 LNHDA, CDR2 SQIVND (reference sequence). The CDR3 is 13 residues long. The CDR3 loop reads CASSTQANTEAFF. The CDR3 DNA sequence: TGTGCCAGTAGTACACAGGCGAACACTGAAGCTTTCTTT.

J is TRBJ2-1 and V is TRBV27; D is ambiguous. The CDR3 contains 11 residues. The V gene's germline CDR1 is MNHEY and CDR2 SMNVEV (reference sequence). The germline V and J ends were trimmed by 8 bases and 0 bases, with 2 bases remaining between them. CDR3 sequence: CASRSYNEQFF. The CDR3 DNA is TGTGCCAGCCGCTCCTACAATGAGCAGTTCTTC.

A few counts support this clone. This rearrangement joins TRBV10-1 to TRBJ2-7, with D possibly being TRBD1 (5 bases). Trimming took 3 bases from V and 2 from J, leaving 8 bases between them. There are 13 residues in the CDR3. Germline V lookup: CDR1 WNHNN, CDR2 SYGVQD (reference sequence). The CDR3 coding sequence is TGCGCCAGCAGTGAAGAAGGGGCCTACGAGCAGTACTTC. Residues: CASSEEGAYEQYF.

The chain couples TRBV5-1 to TRBJ1-2, with 7 bases matching TRBD1. Germline V gene sequence: CDR1 SGHRS, CDR2 YFSETQ. CDR3 length equals 15 residues. V lost 0 bases to trimming and J lost 2 bases; unmatched junction nucleotides: 4. The CDR3: CASSLAEGANYGYTF. In DNA, the CDR3 is TGCGCCAGCAGCTTGGCCGAGGGGGCCAACTATGGCTACACCTTC.

This sequence joins TRBV5-1 and TRBJ2-2; 9 bases align to TRBD2. The V gene end was trimmed by 4 bases and the J gene end by 0 bases; junction bases not matched to a gene: 7. The germline gives CDR1 SGHRS, CDR2 YFSETQ. The CDR3 runs 17 residues. CDR3 residues: CASSLYSGSANTGELFF. The CDR3 nucleotides are TGCGCCAGCAGCCTATATAGCGGGAGCGCGAACACCGGGGAGCTGTTTTTT.

There are a few counts of this clone. This chain uses TRBV9 with TRBJ2-7, with 8 bases fitting TRBD2. The CDR3 is 13 residues long. CDR1 is SGDLS, CDR2 YYNGEE, per germline. The V and J ends lost 0 bases and 6 bases, in that order; junction bases with no gene match: 2. The CDR3 here is CASSVAGGREQYF. CDR3 sequence (DNA): TGTGCCAGCAGCGTAGCGGGAGGGCGCGAGCAGTACTTC.

The chain is built from TRBV3-1 (or the pseudogene TRBV3-2) and TRBJ2-1; the D gene is possibly TRBD2 (6 bases). This CDR3 contains 15 residues. The V and J ends lost 0 bases and 13 bases respectively, with 19 bases between them. Germline V lookup: CDR1 LGHDT, CDR2 YNNKEL (reference sequence). In DNA, the CDR3 is TGTGCCAGCAGCCAAGATCTTATGGGGCTAGCGCATCAGTTCTTC. Encoded protein: CASSQDLMGLAHQFF.

This clone was observed a single time. This chain links TRBV9 with TRBJ2-5, with 13 bases matching TRBD2. Germline lookup yields CDR1 SGDLS and CDR2 YYNGEE. J was trimmed by 2 bases and V by 3 bases; bases with no gene match: 10. The CDR3 spans 18 residues. CDR3 nucleotide sequence: TGTGCCAGCAGCGCCGCCACAGGGACTAGCGGGACACAAGAGACCCAGTACTTC. Translating gives CASSAATGTSGTQETQYF. The whole variable domain, remainder taken from reference TRBV9 and TRBJ2-5, is DSGVTQTPKHLITATGQRVTLRCSPRSGDLSVYWYQQSLDQGLQFLIQYYNGEERAKGNILERFSAQQFPDLHSELNLSSLELGDSALYFCASSAATGTSGTQETQYFGPGTRLLVL.

This chain joins TRBV4-1 and TRBJ2-2; 7 bases are a match to TRBD1. The V gene's germline CDR1 is MGHRA and CDR2 YSYEKL. CDR3 length equals 17 residues. V shed 1 base and J 5 bases; nucleotides not matched to a gene: 10. Here the CDR3 DNA reads TGCGCCAGCAGCCAAGGATCCCGTGGCAGGGGGACCGGGGAGCTGTTTTTT. This gives the protein CASSQGSRGRGTGELFF.

The V call is TRBV7-3, the J call TRBJ1-1, with 11 bases aligning to TRBD1. Per the germline V gene, CDR1 is SGHTA and CDR2 is FQGTGA. The CDR3 runs to 13 residues. Germline trimming cut 4 bases from V and 11 bases from J; bases unmatched to any gene: 6. CDR3 sequence: CASSSTGQGVAFF. In nucleotides, the CDR3 is TGTGCCAGCAGCTCCACGGGACAGGGGGTGGCTTTCTTT.

This clone was recorded only once. The J gene is TRBJ1-2, the V gene TRBV6-5; 8 bases match TRBD1. CDR3 size: 15 residues. Unmatched junction bases numbered 11, after V lost 7 bases and J lost 4 bases. The germline CDR1 and CDR2 sequences are MNHEY and SVGAGI. In DNA form, the CDR3 reads TGTGCCAGCACCCCTATCGGACAGGGCCTCTATGGCTACACCTTC. It translates to CASTPIGQGLYGYTF.

The J gene is TRBJ1-4, the V gene TRBV7-9, with a possible D match to TRBD1 (6 bases). The V end was cut by 2 bases, the J end by 0 bases, with 7 bases between. Germline assignment: CDR1 SEHNR and CDR2 FQNEAQ (reference sequence). The CDR3 sequence is 15 residues long. CDR3 amino acids: CASSLRTATNEKLFF. The CDR3 DNA reads as TGTGCCAGCAGCTTAAGGACAGCAACTAATGAAAAACTGTTTTTT.

This clone was observed a handful of times. The CDR3 region is CASSFLTGTPYGYTF. The CDR3 region has the DNA TGTGCCAGCAGCTTCCTTACCGGGACACCTTATGGCTACACCTTC. The genes are TRBV5-4 and TRBJ1-2, with D perhaps matching TRBD1 (6 bases). Trimming took off 2 bases at V and 5 bases at J, with 16 bases between the two ends. The germline gives CDR1 SGHNT, CDR2 YYREEE (reference sequence). The length of the CDR3 is 15 residues.

The rearrangement uses TRBV21-1 and TRBJ1-6; the table names TRBD1, a call not compared with the DNA. TRBV21-1 is a pseudogene locus. The CDR3 extends over 17 amino acids. CDR3 in amino acids: CASSKLILRETDLPLHF. CDR3 DNA: TGTGCCAGCAGCAAATTAATCCTCAGGGAAACGGATTTACCCCTCCACTTT.